The rows below give T cell receptor beta chains drawn from one sample of a study of T cell responses to AZD1222 COVID-19 vaccine. Produced via immunoSEQ multiplex PCR; TCRdb's table is partial and in-frame only. The sample shows some 140,000 clones, 92% of them seen only once. The sample was peripheral blood, taken on day 0 of AZD1222 vaccination. The source is an adult in good health. The CDR3 runs from the conserved cysteine through the conserved F or W. The D gene is left open where the match is weak.

TRBV24-1	TRBJ2-1	.	CATSTPYSYNEQFF
TRBV4-1	TRBJ2-7	.	CASTQGLGGANEQYF
TRBV19	TRBJ2-7	.	CASSMSGVPYEQYF
TRBV10-1	TRBJ1-5	.	CASSESGVNQPQHF
TRBV4-3	TRBJ1-5	.	CASSRYLGDSNQPQHF
TRBV30	TRBJ1-5	.	CAWNGGTLSQPQHF
TRBV6-5	TRBJ1-1	.	CASTRQSMFEAFF
TRBV5-1	TRBJ1-1	.	CASSLVGSPMNTEAFF
TRBV4-3	TRBJ2-7	.	CASSGGTALSYEQYF
TRBV24-1	TRBJ2-1	.	CATSDLQISSYNEQFF
TRBV28	TRBJ2-7	.	CASSLRFGEQYF
TRBV3-1/TRBV3-2	TRBJ1-2	TRBD1	CASSHQDRAAGYTF
TRBV5-1	TRBJ1-2	.	CASSLEGSPYF
TRBV6-2/TRBV6-3	TRBJ1-2	.	CASSSGSQGNYGYTF
TRBV18	TRBJ1-6	.	CASSPSGISNSPLHF
TRBV5-4	TRBJ2-5	.	CASSSEGDQETQYF
TRBV7-9	TRBJ1-6	TRBD1	CASSLETGTGSRSPLHF
TRBV2	TRBJ1-1	.	CASSLTGNTEAFF
TRBV4-1	TRBJ2-1	TRBD2	CASSPLTSAEQFF
TRBV6-5	TRBJ2-7	TRBD1	CASSRETGGYEQYF
TRBV4-1	TRBJ1-5	.	CASSQVLQGSRTQHF
TRBV7-6	TRBJ1-4	TRBD1	CASSLVGGRAWSEKLFF
TRBV4-1	TRBJ2-3	.	CASSQGDGHTDTQYF
TRBV5-1	TRBJ2-1	.	CASSLAGNHLRYSYNEQFF
TRBV21-1	TRBJ2-5	.	CASSKRDSRSSSTFTQETQYF
TRBV3-1/TRBV3-2	TRBJ1-4	TRBD1	CASSLQGASEKLFF
TRBV3-1/TRBV3-2	TRBJ2-3	TRBD2	CASSQDMASGGYTDTQYF
TRBV19	TRBJ2-7	TRBD1	CASSTPGQSYEQYF
TRBV7-2	TRBJ2-2	TRBD2	CASSLDAGGPQGIGELFF
TRBV7-8	TRBJ1-1	.	CASSLVGSLEAFF
TRBV19	TRBJ2-7	TRBD1	CASSGQAHSYEQYF
TRBV18	TRBJ1-1	.	CASSPRARVAEAFF
TRBV5-5	TRBJ2-5	.	CASSFGQGETQYF
TRBV7-2	TRBJ2-1	TRBD1	CASSRDRDDEQFF
TRBV3-1/TRBV3-2	TRBJ1-2	.	CASSQDRVGYTF
TRBV10-2	TRBJ2-2	TRBD2	CASSDRLAGGANTGELFF
TRBV29-1	TRBJ1-1	.	CSVEQGRRTEAFF
TRBV2	TRBJ1-4	TRBD1	CASSGPTGGTNEKLFF
TRBV18	TRBJ1-2	TRBD1	CASSPYYDRGYGYTF
TRBV18	TRBJ2-1	.	CASSPTRREQFF
TRBV7-9	TRBJ2-2	TRBD1	CASSTPGQGAFGELFF
TRBV4-3	TRBJ1-4	.	CASSQGGRDVEKLFF
TRBV18	TRBJ2-7	.	CASSPQGRLNEQYF
TRBV7-3	TRBJ2-2	.	CASSPPGGSNTGELFF
TRBV11-2	TRBJ1-1	.	CASSFSRGGAFF
TRBV29-1	TRBJ1-1	TRBD1	CSVTGTGGIAAEAFF
TRBV7-2	TRBJ2-5	TRBD2	CASSLKWSGGARETQYF
TRBV2	TRBJ1-3	TRBD1	CASATGGFSGNTIYF
TRBV5-1	TRBJ2-1	TRBD1	CASSLSDRGYNEQFF
TRBV10-3	TRBJ1-5	.	CAISESGGLVNQPQHF
TRBV4-1	TRBJ1-1	.	CASSQSHTPNTEAFF